These 2 T cell receptor beta chains were sequenced from one sample in a study of T cell repertoires in cytomegalovirus infection. MiXCR, applied by TCRdb to the reads, yields one record per CDR3 protein. This sample has fewer than 900,000 distinct CDR3 sequences, with about 27% found just once. No antigen has been identified for these receptors. The sample here was cultured CD8+ T cells from PBMCs, taken from culture after CMV antigen stimulation. Receptors originate from a human donor in good health (CMV status not recorded). Some clones in this sample may be carry-over from other donors' samples.

The J gene is TRBJ2-2, the V gene TRBV10-3, with D possibly being TRBD1 (5 bases). V was trimmed by 0 bases and J by 0 bases, leaving 14 bases between them. The CDR3 contains 18 residues. Looked up from germline, CDR1 is ENHRY and CDR2 is SYGVKD. CDR3 in DNA: TGTGCCATCAGTGAGTCGAAGGGGCAGCCCCCGAACACCGGGGAGCTGTTTTTT. It is translated as CAISESKGQPPNTGELFF.

Only a few counts were recorded for this clonotype. The J gene is TRBJ1-1, the V gene TRBV12-3 or TRBV12-4, with D possibly being TRBD1 (6 bases). The CDR3 consists of 13 residues. Deletions cut 3 bases from V and 5 bases from J, with 10 bases between. The CDR3 region has the DNA TGTGCCAGCAGTTTTCCCCAGGGGACTGAAGCTTTCTTT. Encoded protein: CASSFPQGTEAFF.